This record concerns one TCR beta chain sequence. Its cognate antigen is unknown. UMI-labeled 5' RACE TRB cDNA libraries were prepared from the cells. No DNA is given; TCRdb re-called the 5' RACE reads and lists each CDR3 protein once. The table counts fewer than 60,000 distinct CDR3 sequences; around 1.5% lies in the top ten. CDR1 and CDR2 from the germline V gene are LNHNV and YYDKDF (reference sequence). The CDR3 has 17 residues. This specimen belongs to a study of CXCR3-negative and CXCR3-positive naive CD8 T cells. Notes on the study in general: The study found more hydrophobic TRB CDR3s in CXCR3-positive naive cells than in CXCR3-negative naive cells. Once cells were cryopreserved, CXCR3 expression went down partly, and most assays used fresh PBMCs. Naive subsets were similarly diverse, while memory CD8+ repertoires were much less diverse. Similar TRBV-TRBJ usage characterized naive CXCR3-negative and CXCR3-positive cells; memory cells differed.

Sequencing used naive CXCR3- CD8+ T cells from blood. The subset was: CD45RO-CCR7+CD27+CD95- naive CD8+ T cells lacking CXCR3 (TNR3-). This TCR derives from a human donor in good health. Some clones in this sample may be carry-over from other donors' samples. This chain connects TRBV15 to TRBJ2-2; TCRdb's D gene call, TRBD1, goes unchecked for lack of DNA. The CDR3 reads CATSLPDKLVGTGELFF.